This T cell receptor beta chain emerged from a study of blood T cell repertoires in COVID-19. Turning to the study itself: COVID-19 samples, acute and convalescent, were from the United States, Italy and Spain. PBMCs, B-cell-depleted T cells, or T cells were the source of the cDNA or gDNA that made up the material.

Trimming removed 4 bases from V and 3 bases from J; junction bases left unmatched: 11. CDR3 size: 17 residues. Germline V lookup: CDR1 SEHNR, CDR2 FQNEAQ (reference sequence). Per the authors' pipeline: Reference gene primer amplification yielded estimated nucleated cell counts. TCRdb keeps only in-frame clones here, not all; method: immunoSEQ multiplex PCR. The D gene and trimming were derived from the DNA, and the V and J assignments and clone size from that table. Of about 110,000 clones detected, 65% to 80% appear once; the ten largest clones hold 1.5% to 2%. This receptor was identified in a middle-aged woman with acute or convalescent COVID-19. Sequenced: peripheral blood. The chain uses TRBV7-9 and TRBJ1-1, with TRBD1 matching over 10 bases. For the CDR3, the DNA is TGTGCCAGCAGCTCTCCACCGGGACAGGGGATACACACTGAAGCTTTCTTT. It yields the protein CASSSPPGQGIHTEAFF.